This TCR beta chain was identified during a study of Graves' ophthalmopathy and Graves' hyperthyroidism. At the level of the study: Ophthalmopathy absent within 18 months of follow-up marked hyperthyroidism as stable.

The sample holds many counts of this clonotype. Its antigen is not known. Germline assignment: CDR1 GTSNPN and CDR2 SVGIG (reference sequence). V gave up 3 bases and J gave up 6 bases, with 9 bases separating them. This CDR3 has 11 amino acids. Exclusion criteria comprised other autoimmune diseases, uncontrolled infections, pregnancy or lactation in patients. Study-wide points: Predictions made by the model for ophthalmopathy progression reached approximately 70% sensitivity and almost 75% specificity. Ophthalmopathy was separated from stable hyperthyroidism by a 13-signature model with approximately 91% sensitivity and 65% to 82% specificity.

RNA served as the template for amplifying TCR beta CDR3 regions. The first-round RT-PCR employed HTBI primers together with the Qiagen OneStep RT-PCR kit. A multiplex PCR was then performed as the second round. TCRdb called the multiplex PCR reads again in MiXCR, with one record for every CDR3 protein. The data contain a few hundred thousand distinct CDR3 sequences, under 45% of them singletons. The sequence was collected from an adult man with Graves' hyperthyroidism. The V gene is TRBV30, the J gene TRBJ2-7; D is uncertain. Sample: peripheral blood or thyroid tissue (not recorded which). CDR3 DNA: TGTGCCTGGAGCCAGGAAGGCGAGCAGTACTTC. It is translated as CAWSQEGEQYF.